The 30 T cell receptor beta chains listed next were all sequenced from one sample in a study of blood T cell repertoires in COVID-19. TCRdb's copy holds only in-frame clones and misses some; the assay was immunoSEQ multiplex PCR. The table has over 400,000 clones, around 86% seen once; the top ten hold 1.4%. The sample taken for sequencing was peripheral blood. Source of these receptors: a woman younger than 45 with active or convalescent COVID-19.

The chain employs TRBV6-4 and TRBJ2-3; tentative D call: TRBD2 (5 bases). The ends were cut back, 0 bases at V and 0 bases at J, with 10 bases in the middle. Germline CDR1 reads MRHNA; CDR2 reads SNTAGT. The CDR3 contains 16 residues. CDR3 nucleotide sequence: TGTGCCAGCAGTGACTCGGGGAGACTGAGCACAGATACGCAGTATTTT. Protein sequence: CASSDSGRLSTDTQYF.

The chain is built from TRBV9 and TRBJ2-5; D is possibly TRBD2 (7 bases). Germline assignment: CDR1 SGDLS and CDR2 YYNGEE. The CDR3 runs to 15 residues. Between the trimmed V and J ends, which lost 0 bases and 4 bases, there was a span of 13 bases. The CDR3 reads CASSVEGGALETQYF. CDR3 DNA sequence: TGTGCCAGCAGCGTAGAGGGGGGGGCCTTAGAGACCCAGTACTTC.

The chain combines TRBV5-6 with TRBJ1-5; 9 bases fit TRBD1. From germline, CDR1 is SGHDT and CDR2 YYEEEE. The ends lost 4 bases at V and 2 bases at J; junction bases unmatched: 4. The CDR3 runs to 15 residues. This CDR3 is CASSARDRGNQPQHF. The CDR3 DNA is TGTGCCAGCAGCGCCCGGGACAGGGGCAATCAGCCCCAGCATTTT.

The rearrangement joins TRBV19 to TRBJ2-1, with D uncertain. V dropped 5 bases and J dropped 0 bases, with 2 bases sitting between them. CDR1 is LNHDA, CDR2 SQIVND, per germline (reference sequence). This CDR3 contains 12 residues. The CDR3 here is CASSYSYNEQFF. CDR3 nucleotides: TGTGCCAGTAGTTACTCCTACAATGAGCAGTTCTTC.

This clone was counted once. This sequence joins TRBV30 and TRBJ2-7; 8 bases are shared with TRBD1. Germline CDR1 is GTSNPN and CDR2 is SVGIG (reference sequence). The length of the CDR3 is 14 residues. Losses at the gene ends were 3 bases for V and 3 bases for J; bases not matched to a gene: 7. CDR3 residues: CAWSSDRGGYEQYF. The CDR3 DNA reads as TGTGCCTGGAGCTCTGACAGGGGAGGCTACGAGCAGTACTTC.

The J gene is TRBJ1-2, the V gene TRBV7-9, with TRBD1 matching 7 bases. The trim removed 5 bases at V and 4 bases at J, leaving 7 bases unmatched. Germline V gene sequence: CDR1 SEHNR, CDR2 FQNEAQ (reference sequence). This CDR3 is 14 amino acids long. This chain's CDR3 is CASSRDSAFYGYTF. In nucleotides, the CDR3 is TGTGCCAGCAGCCGGGACAGTGCGTTCTATGGCTACACCTTC.

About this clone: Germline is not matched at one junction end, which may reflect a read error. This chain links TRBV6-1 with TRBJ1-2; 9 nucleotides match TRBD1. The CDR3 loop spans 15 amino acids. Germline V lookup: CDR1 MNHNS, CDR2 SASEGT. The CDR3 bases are TGTGCCAGCAGCGAAGGGACAGGGAGGAACTATGGCTACACCTTC. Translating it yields CASSEGTGRNYGYTF.

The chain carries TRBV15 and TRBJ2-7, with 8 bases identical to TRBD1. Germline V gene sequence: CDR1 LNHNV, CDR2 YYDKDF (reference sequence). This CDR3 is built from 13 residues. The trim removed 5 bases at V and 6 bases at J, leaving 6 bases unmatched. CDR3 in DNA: TGTGCCACCAGCGCGACAGGGGATTTCGAGCAGTACTTC. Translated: CATSATGDFEQYF. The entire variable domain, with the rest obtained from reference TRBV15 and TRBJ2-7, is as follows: DAMVIQNPRYQVTQFGKPVTLSCSQTLNHNVMYWYQQKSSQAPKLLFHYYDKDFNNEADTPDNFQSRRPNTSFCFLDIRSPGLGDTAMYLCATSATGDFEQYFGPGTRLTVT.

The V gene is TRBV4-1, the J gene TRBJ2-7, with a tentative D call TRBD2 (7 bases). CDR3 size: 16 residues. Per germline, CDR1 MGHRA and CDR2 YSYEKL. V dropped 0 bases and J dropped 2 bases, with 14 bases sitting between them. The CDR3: CASSQDTGGTPYEQYF. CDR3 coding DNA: TGCGCCAGCAGCCAAGATACCGGGGGGACACCCTACGAGCAGTACTTC.

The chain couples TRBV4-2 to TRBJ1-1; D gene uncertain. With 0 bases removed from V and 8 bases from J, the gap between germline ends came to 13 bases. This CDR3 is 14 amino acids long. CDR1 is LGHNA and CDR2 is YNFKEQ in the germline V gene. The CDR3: CASSQEEWQAEAFF. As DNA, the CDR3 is TGTGCCAGCAGCCAAGAAGAGTGGCAGGCCGAAGCTTTCTTT.

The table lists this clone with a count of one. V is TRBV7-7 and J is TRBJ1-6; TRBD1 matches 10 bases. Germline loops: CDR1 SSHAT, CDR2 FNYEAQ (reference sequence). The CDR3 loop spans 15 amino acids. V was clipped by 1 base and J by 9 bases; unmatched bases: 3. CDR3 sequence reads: CASSLDGTGASPLHF. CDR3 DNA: TGTGCCAGCAGCTTAGACGGGACAGGGGCTTCACCCCTCCACTTT.

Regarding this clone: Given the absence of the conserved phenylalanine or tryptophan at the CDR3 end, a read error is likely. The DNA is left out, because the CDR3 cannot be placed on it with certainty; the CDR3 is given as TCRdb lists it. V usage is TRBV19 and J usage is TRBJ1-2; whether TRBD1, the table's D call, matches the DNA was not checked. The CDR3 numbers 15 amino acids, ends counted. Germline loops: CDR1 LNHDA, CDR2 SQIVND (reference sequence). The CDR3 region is CASSIVPWTGLTLPP.

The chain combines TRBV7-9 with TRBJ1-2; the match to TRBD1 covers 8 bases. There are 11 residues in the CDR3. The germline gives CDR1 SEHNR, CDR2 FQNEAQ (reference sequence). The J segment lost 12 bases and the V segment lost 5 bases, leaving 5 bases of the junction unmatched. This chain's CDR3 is CASSAQGDDTF. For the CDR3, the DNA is TGTGCCAGCAGCGCACAGGGGGATGACACCTTC. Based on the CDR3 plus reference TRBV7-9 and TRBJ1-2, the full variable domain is DTGVSQNPRHKITKRGQNVTFRCDPISEHNRLYWYRQTLGQGPEFLTYFQNEAQLEKSRLLSDRFSAERPKGSFSTLEIQRTEQGDSAMYLCASSAQGDDTFGSGTRLTVV.

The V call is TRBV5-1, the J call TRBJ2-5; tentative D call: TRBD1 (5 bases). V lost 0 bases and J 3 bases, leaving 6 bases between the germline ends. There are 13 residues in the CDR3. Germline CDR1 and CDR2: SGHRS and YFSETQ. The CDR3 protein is CASSLGQKETQYF. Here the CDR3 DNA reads TGCGCCAGCAGCTTGGGACAGAAAGAGACCCAGTACTTC.

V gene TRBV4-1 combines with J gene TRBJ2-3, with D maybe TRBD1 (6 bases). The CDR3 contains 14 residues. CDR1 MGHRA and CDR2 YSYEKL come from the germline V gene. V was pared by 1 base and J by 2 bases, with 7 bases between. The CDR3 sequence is CASSQGTATDTQYF. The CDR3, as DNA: TGCGCCAGCAGCCAAGGGACAGCCACAGATACGCAGTATTTT.

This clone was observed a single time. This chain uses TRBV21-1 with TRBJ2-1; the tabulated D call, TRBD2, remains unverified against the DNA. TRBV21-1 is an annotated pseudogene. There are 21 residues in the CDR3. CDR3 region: CASSMHQPGTSEKSSYNEQFF. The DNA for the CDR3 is TGTGCCAGCAGCATGCACCAACCCGGGACTAGCGAAAAAAGCTCCTACAATGAGCAGTTCTTC.

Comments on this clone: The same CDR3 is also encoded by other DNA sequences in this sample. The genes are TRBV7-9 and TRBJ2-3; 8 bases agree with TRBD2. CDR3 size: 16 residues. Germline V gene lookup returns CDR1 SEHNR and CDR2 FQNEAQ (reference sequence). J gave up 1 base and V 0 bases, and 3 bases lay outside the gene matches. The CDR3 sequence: CASSLARAGGTDTQYF. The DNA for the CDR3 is TGTGCCAGCAGCTTAGCCCGAGCGGGAGGCACAGATACGCAGTATTTT.

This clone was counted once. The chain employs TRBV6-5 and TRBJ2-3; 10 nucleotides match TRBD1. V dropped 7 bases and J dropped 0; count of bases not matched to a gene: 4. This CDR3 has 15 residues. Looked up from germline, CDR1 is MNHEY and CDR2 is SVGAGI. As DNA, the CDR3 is TGTGCCAGCACGGGGACAGGGGCTAGCACAGATACGCAGTATTTT. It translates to CASTGTGASTDTQYF.

CDR3 DNA: TGTGCCAGCAGCTTCCGGGACAGGGCGACGGGAAACATTCAGTACTTC. Protein product: CASSFRDRATGNIQYF. The rearrangement joins TRBV5-6 to TRBJ2-4, with 9 bases identical to TRBD1. The V gene's germline CDR1 is SGHDT and CDR2 YYEEEE. V dropped 2 bases and J dropped 6; count of bases not matched to a gene: 9. This CDR3 has 16 amino acids.

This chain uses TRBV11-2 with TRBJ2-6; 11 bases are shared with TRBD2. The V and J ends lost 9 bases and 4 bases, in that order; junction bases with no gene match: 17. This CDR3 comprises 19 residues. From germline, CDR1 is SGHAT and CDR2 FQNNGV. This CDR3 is CASRPFGTSGSPGANVLTF. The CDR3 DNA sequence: TGTGCCAGTCGGCCCTTTGGTACTAGCGGGAGTCCCGGGGCCAACGTCCTGACTTTC.

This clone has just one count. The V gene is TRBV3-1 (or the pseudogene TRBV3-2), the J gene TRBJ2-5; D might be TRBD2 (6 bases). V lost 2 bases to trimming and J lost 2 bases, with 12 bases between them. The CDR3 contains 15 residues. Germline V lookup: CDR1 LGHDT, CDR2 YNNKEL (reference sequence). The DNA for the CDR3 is TGTGCCAGCAGCCAACAAACTAGCCTGCAAGAGACCCAGTACTTC. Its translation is CASSQQTSLQETQYF.

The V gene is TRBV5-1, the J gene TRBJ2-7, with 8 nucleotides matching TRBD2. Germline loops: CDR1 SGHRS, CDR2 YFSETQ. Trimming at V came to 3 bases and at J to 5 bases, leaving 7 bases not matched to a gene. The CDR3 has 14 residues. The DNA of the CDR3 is TGCGCCAGCAGCTGGGGACTAGAGGGGGACGAGCAGTACTTC. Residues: CASSWGLEGDEQYF.

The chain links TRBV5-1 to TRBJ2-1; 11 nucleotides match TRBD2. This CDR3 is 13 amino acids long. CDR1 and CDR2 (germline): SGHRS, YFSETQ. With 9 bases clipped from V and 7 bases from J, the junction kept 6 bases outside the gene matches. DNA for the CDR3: TGCGCCACCAGGGGACTAGCGGAGAATGAGCAGTTCTTC. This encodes CATRGLAENEQFF. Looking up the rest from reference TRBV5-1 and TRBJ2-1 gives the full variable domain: KAGVTQTPRYLIKTRGQQVTLSCSPISGHRSVSWYQQTPGQGLQFLFEYFSETQRNKGNFPGRFSGRQFSNSRSEMNVSTLELGDSALYLCATRGLAENEQFFGPGTRLTVL.

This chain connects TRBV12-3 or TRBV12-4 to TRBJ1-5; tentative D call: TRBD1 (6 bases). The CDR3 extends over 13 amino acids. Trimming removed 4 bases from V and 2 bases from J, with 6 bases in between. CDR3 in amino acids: CASSSGGNQPQHF. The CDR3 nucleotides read TGTGCCAGCAGTTCAGGGGGCAATCAGCCCCAGCATTTT.

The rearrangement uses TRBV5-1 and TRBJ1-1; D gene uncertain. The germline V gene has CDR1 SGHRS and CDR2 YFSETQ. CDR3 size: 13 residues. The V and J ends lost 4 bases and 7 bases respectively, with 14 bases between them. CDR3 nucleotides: TGCGCCAGCAGCCCGACTGAGTCCCGTGAAGCTTTCTTT. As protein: CASSPTESREAFF.

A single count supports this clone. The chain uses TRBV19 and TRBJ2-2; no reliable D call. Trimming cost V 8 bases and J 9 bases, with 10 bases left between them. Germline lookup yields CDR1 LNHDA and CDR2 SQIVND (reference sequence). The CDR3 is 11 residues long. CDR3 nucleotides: TGTGCCAGTGCAGTTGGTTGGGAGCTGTTTTTT. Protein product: CASAVGWELFF.

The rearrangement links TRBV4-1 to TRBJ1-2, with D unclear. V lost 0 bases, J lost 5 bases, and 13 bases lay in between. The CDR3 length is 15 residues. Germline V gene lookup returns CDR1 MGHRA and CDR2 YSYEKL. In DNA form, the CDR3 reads TGCGCCAGCAGCCAAGATCGGGGTGGCTTTTATGGCTACACCTTC. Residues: CASSQDRGGFYGYTF.

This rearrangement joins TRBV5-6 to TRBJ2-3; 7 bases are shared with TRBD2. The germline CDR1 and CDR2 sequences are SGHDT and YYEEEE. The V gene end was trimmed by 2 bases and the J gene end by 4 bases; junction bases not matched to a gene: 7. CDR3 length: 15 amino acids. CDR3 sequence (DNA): TGTGCCAGCAGCTTCGGTGCGGGGGTACCAGATACGCAGTATTTT. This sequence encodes CASSFGAGVPDTQYF.

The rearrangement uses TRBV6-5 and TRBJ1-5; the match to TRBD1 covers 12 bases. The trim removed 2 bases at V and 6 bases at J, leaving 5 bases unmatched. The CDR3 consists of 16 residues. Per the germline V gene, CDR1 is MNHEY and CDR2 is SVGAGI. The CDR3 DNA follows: TGTGCCAGCAGTTACACCGGGACAGGGGGCGGTCAGCCCCAGCATTTT. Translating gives CASSYTGTGGGQPQHF.

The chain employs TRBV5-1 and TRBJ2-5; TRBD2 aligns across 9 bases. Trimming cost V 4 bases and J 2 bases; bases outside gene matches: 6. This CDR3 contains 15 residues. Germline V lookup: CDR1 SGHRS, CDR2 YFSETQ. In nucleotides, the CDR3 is TGCGCCAGCAGCCCCGGACTAGCGACTCAAGAGACCCAGTACTTC. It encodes CASSPGLATQETQYF.